This TCR beta chain comes out of a study of OX40 agonist ivuxolimab in advanced cancers. Regarding this clone: As yet, its antigen is unknown.

Germline CDR1 and CDR2: DFQATT and SNEGSKA (reference sequence). Between the trimmed V and J ends, which lost 0 bases and 7 bases, there was a span of 6 bases. The CDR3 contains 11 residues. Study-level findings and limits: Expansion of clones was among the lowest in partial responders at 0.1-3.0 mg/kg. Among some nonresponders, normalized T-cell clonal expansion was also low. At doses 0.1 to 3.0 mg/kg, CD4+ and CD8+ clones expanded.

Some clones are missing from TCRdb's copy, which holds only in-frame ones; the method was immunoSEQ multiplex PCR. Of approximately 53,000 clones listed, 90% to 95% are singletons. This sequence was found in an adult with an advanced solid tumor such as melanoma, head and neck, liver or kidney cancer. Sequenced material: CD4+ or CD8+ T cells sorted from blood, taken in a trial of the OX40 agonist ivuxolimab. The chain has TRBV20-1 and TRBJ1-2; D is unresolved. The chain's CDR3 is CSARDLVGYTF. The CDR3 coding sequence is TGCAGTGCTAGAGATCTGGTTGGCTACACCTTC.